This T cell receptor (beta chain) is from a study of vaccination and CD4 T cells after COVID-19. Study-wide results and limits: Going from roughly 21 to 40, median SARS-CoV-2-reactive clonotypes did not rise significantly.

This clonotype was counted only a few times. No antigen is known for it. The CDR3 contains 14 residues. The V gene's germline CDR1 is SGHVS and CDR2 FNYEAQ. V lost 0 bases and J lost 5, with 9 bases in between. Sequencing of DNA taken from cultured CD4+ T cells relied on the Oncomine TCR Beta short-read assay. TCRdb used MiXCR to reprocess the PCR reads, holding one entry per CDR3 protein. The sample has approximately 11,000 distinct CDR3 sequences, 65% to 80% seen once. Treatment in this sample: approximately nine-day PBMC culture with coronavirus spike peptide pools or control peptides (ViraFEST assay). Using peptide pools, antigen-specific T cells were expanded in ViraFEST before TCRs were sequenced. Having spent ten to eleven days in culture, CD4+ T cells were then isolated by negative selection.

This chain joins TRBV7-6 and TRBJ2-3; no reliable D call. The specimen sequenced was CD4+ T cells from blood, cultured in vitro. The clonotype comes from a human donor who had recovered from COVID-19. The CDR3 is CASSLALLGDTQYF. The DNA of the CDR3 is TGTGCCAGCAGCTTAGCGCTATTGGGAGATACGCAGTATTTT.